This TCR beta chain emerged from a study of T cells in Graves' hyperthyroidism and ophthalmopathy (dated by TCRdb to the late 2010s). General notes on the study: Peripheral blood samples were taken at the time of initial diagnosis, prior to any treatment. To identify distinguishing TCR V-J signatures, a discovery cohort of 100 patients was used, comprising 40 to 45 with Graves' ophthalmopathy and about 59 with stable Graves' hyperthyroidism. After blood sampling, hyperthyroidism patients were treated with methimazole at a starting dose of 30 mg daily, and ophthalmopathy patients were treated with high-dose intravenous methylprednisolone. For training and testing, the 100 or so patients in the discovery cohort were randomly divided in a 7:3 ratio. Prospective prediction of ophthalmopathy was tested in an independent validation cohort of 18 to 20 hyperthyroidism patients and 15 to 17 patients who later progressed to ophthalmopathy. The paper describes TCR Vbeta CDR3 sequencing of 120 to 150 peripheral blood samples, made up of fewer than 50 ophthalmopathy patients, 70 to 80 hyperthyroidism patients and roughly 17 progressor patients. In addition, the study compared T-cell repertoires in thyroid tissue and in blood from several Graves' hyperthyroidism patients. Broader findings and caveats from the paper: A 13 V-J signature model separated ophthalmopathy from stable hyperthyroidism, with approximately 86% sensitivity and 81% to 83% specificity in cross-validation and 80%/75% in testing. Sample size was not statistically predetermined, and blinding of investigators to group allocation was not performed. Most expanded thyroid clonotypes (frequency above 0.001) were also found in blood, which suggests that blood repertoires may mirror thyroid immune responses. In validation, the model predicted progression to ophthalmopathy a median of about 6.8 months before onset, with 65% to 71% sensitivity and just under 75% specificity.

The TCR beta CDR3 regions were amplified from the RNA transcripts. A first-round RT-PCR of the TCR CDR3 used the HTBI primer set with the Qiagen OneStep RT-PCR kit. A second multiplex PCR round built the libraries, followed by size selection and purification. The libraries were sequenced on an Illumina HiSeq2000 using paired-end 100 bp reads. On the study's bioinformatics: SOAPnuke was used to process the raw data, with reads discarded if the reads contained adapters or uncalled bases, had a mean Phred below 15, or lacked an exact constant-primer or identifier match. COPE v1.2.5 was used to merge the high-quality paired reads, and each unique nucleotide sequence was defined as a clonotype. MiTCR v1.1 was used to align clonotypes to the IMGT TRBV, TRBD and TRBJ reference segments. The analysis included only V-J combinations with a frequency above 0.0001, which together covered 99% to 99.2% of the repertoires. A TCS score was defined as the ratio between F50 (clonal expansion) and ExV (chaos), using BLOSUM62-based TCRdist between CDR3 peptides within each V-J. Welch's t-statistics and random forest reduced some 510 V-J features to under 15, which were used in a naive Bayes classifier (R e1071). Through fastp at Q25 and MiXCR, TCRdb rebuilt clones from the public reads, retaining in-frame beta chains. Every distinct CDR3 protein forms one entry, paired with its most common genes and DNA. The authors' filters were not applied to this entry. This sample gives about 700,000 distinct CDR3 sequences in total; 14% of them show up just once. Roughly a tenth of the sample is held by the ten biggest clonotypes.

The CDR1 and CDR2 encoded by the germline V gene are MDHEN and SYDVKM. Trimming at the junction amounts to 1 base on V and 0 bases on J, and the germline ends lie 7 bases apart. From the cysteine up to the phenylalanine, the CDR3 has a length of 14 residues. This entry keeps only the CDR3 DNA: 42 bases, framed from base 1. This clonotype was seen repeatedly, ten times or more. Its antigen remains undetermined. No quality values exist for individual bases; no much larger clone is one base distant. Stable Graves' hyperthyroidism was defined as no progression to ophthalmopathy during 18 months of follow-up. Hyperthyroidism patients were newly diagnosed, with disease duration under 2 months, and aged 18 to 65 years. Patients with uncontrolled infections, other autoimmune diseases, pregnancy or lactation were excluded. Diagnoses were based on clinical symptoms, serum thyroxine and TRAb, thyroid ultrasound and orbital computed tomography. Ficoll-Paque density gradient centrifugation was used to isolate PBMCs from 9.5 to 10 ml of fresh peripheral blood. Total RNA was extracted using Trizol reagent, and RNA quality was assessed on an Agilent 2100 Bioanalyzer.

This receptor was obtained from a young woman with Graves' hyperthyroidism. Sequencing was performed on blood. The chain was built from TRBV28 and TRBJ2-7; the D gene lacks a confident call. The DNA sequence reads TGTGCCAGCAGTTTATACGGCCCCTCCTACGAGCAGTACTTC. This sequence encodes CASSLYGPSYEQYF.